This T cell receptor beta chain was obtained from a study of blood T cell repertoires in COVID-19. Study information: The analysed material was cDNA or gDNA that came from T cells, B-cell-depleted T cells, or PBMCs.

Only in-frame clones appear in the TCRdb table, and some are missing; sequencing was by immunoSEQ multiplex PCR. Here the sample spans around 90,000 clones, about 90% being singletons. Seattle-derived patients entered the study during active infection and were followed longitudinally. The clonotype comes from a man between 50 and 59 years old with COVID-19, enrolled during active disease. Sequences were obtained from peripheral blood.

The chain's CDR3 is CASSHGQNTEAFF. The CDR3 nucleotides are TGTGCCAGCAGCCACGGACAGAACACTGAAGCTTTCTTT. The rearrangement joins TRBV3-1 (or the pseudogene TRBV3-2) to TRBJ1-1; D possibly corresponds to TRBD1 (5 bases). The length of the CDR3 is 13 residues. The V end lost 3 bases, the J end lost 1 base, and 6 bases lay between the germline ends. From germline, CDR1 is LGHDT and CDR2 YNNKEL (reference sequence).